The 19 T cell receptor beta chains in this list originate from one sample, sequenced in a study of blood T cells in healthy people across ages. Next came a second PCR, run for about 6 to 12 cycles, which used a sample-barcoded 5' primer along with a J-beta primer mix. TCRdb processed the 5' RACE reads anew with MiXCR; each CDR3 protein has one entry. This table holds some 710,000 distinct CDR3 sequences, 35% to 60% found once. Sequencing was done on a sample of blood. These receptors were taken from a man older than 75 in good health.

The rearrangement uses TRBV9 and TRBJ1-2; possibly TRBD1 for D (6 bases). The CDR3 loop spans 15 amino acids. V was clipped by 0 bases and J by 8 bases, with 17 bases between them. The germline CDR1 and CDR2 sequences are SGDLS and YYNGEE. DNA of the CDR3: TGTGCCAGCAGCGTAGAACCGTCGGGGGCGATGGGCTACACCTTC. It encodes CASSVEPSGAMGYTF.

Comment on this clonotype: Since a much larger clone is just one base distant, this may be a read error. The chain combines TRBV7-3 with TRBJ1-1; the D gene is possibly TRBD1 (5 bases). The CDR3 is 15 amino acids. Trimming shortened V by 2 bases and J by 5 bases, and 15 bases separated the two germline ends. The germline CDR1 and CDR2 sequences are SGHTA and FQGTGA. DNA of the CDR3: TGTGCCAGCAGCTTATCCTCAGGGAAAGGGACTGAAGCTTTCTTT. It is translated as CASSLSSGKGTEAFF.

This sequence joins TRBV20-1 and TRBJ2-3; 12 bases map to TRBD2. J gave up 2 bases and V 1 base, and 7 bases lay outside the gene matches. Germline values: CDR1 DFQATT, CDR2 SNEGSKA (reference sequence). This CDR3 has 17 amino acids. CDR3 in DNA: TGCAGTGCTAGAGGATTGGGACTAGCGGGCGTCACAGATACGCAGTATTTT. It specifies CSARGLGLAGVTDTQYF.

This clonotype has a handful of counts. The chain couples TRBV24-1 to TRBJ2-1; D remains ambiguous. Per germline, CDR1 KGHDR and CDR2 SFDVKD. The CDR3 has 12 amino acids. The V end was cut by 4 bases, the J end by 12 bases, with 12 bases between. CDR3 coding DNA: TGTGCCACCAGTGACCCCCAGGTTGGGCAGTTCTTC. Residues: CATSDPQVGQFF.

For the CDR3, the DNA is TGTGCCACCAGTGATTTGCAAATGGGAGGGGAAGAGACCCAGTACTTC. Translation gives CATSDLQMGGEETQYF. J is TRBJ2-5 and V is TRBV24-1; 7 bases map to TRBD2. From germline, CDR1 is KGHDR and CDR2 SFDVKD. The length of the CDR3 is 16 residues. The V gene end was trimmed by 0 bases and the J gene end by 3 bases; junction bases not matched to a gene: 6.

The rearrangement joins TRBV7-9 to TRBJ2-5; 7 bases are a match to TRBD2. V trimming: 5 bases; J trimming: 5 bases; junction bases outside the gene matches: 8. Per the germline V gene, CDR1 is SEHNR and CDR2 is FQNEAQ (reference sequence). The CDR3 is 14 residues long. The CDR3 coding sequence is TGTGCCAGCAGCGTAACCGCGGGAGTGGAGACCCAGTACTTC. Translating it yields CASSVTAGVETQYF.

The chain employs TRBV5-5 and TRBJ2-1; possible D gene TRBD1, 6 bases. V lost 6 bases and J lost 2, with 12 bases in between. The CDR3 runs to 14 residues. CDR1 is SGHKS and CDR2 is YYEKEE in the germline V gene (reference sequence). CDR3 in amino acids: CASIRTEPYNEQFF. CDR3 DNA sequence: TGTGCCAGCATCCGGACAGAACCCTACAATGAGCAGTTCTTC.

For the CDR3, the DNA is TGTGCCAGCAGTGAAGGGAGGGGTATCAATCAGCCCCAGCATTTT. It is translated as CASSEGRGINQPQHF. The chain couples TRBV6-1 to TRBJ1-5; D is possibly TRBD1 (5 bases). CDR1 and CDR2 from the germline V gene are MNHNS and SASEGT. CDR3 length: 15 residues. V was clipped by 1 base and J by 3 bases, with 10 bases between them.

The chain's CDR3 is CSARDPTGQPTYEQYF. As DNA, the CDR3 is TGCAGTGCTAGAGACCCCACGGGACAGCCTACCTACGAGCAGTACTTC. The chain couples TRBV20-1 to TRBJ2-7; TRBD1 matches at 7 bases. From germline, CDR1 is DFQATT and CDR2 SNEGSKA (reference sequence). Trimming cost V 0 bases and J 2 bases; bases outside gene matches: 10. This CDR3 has 16 residues.

This clonotype has more than one count but fewer than ten. The chain employs TRBV5-1 and TRBJ2-1; the D gene is possibly TRBD2 (5 bases). The CDR3 has 14 amino acids. Germline assignment: CDR1 SGHRS and CDR2 YFSETQ. Trimming cost V 4 bases and J 7 bases, with 15 bases left between them. CDR3 region: CASSRPSLGNEQFF. The CDR3 region has the DNA TGCGCCAGCAGCCGACCTAGCTTGGGGAATGAGCAGTTCTTC.

A single count supports this clonotype. V and J are TRBV5-1 and TRBJ2-2, with TRBD1 matching over 8 bases. Germline CDR1 SGHRS, CDR2 YFSETQ. Trimming at V came to 1 base and at J to 4 bases, leaving 6 bases not matched to a gene. This CDR3 comprises 16 residues. The CDR3 loop is CASSLSAGGGTGELFF. The CDR3 nucleotides read TGCGCCAGCAGCTTGTCCGCAGGGGGCGGCACCGGGGAGCTGTTTTTT.

The rearrangement joins TRBV20-1 to TRBJ1-6; D remains ambiguous. V lost 0 bases to trimming and J lost 10 bases, with 19 bases between them. This CDR3 spans 16 amino acids. Germline lookup yields CDR1 DFQATT and CDR2 SNEGSKA (reference sequence). In nucleotides, the CDR3 is TGCAGTGCTAGAGATAGCAGGTCCCCCGAGAAGTCACCCCTCCACTTT. This codes for CSARDSRSPEKSPLHF.

The V and J genes are TRBV10-3 and TRBJ2-1; maybe TRBD2 (5 bases). Germline assignment: CDR1 ENHRY and CDR2 SYGVKD. The CDR3 has 15 residues. Deletions cut 3 bases from V and 6 bases from J, with 15 bases between. The CDR3 DNA reads TGTGCCATCAGTGACCCAGTGCTAGCCGTCAATGAGCAGTTCTTC. Translation gives CAISDPVLAVNEQFF.

About this clonotype itself: Being one base from a much bigger clone, this may be a read error. The chain is built from TRBV13 and TRBJ2-1, with D tentatively TRBD2 (6 bases). Germline CDR1 reads PRHDT; CDR2 reads FYEKMQ (reference sequence). The CDR3 is 16 residues long. CDR3 residues: CAGSLRAGSNYNEQFF. In nucleotides, the CDR3 is TGTGCCGGCAGCTTAAGGGCGGGGTCGAATTACAATGAGCAGTTCTTC.

The genes are TRBV3-1 and TRBJ2-1; 8 nucleotides line up with TRBD1. V shed 3 bases, J shed 8 bases, and the junction held 9 bases outside the gene matches. The length of the CDR3 is 15 residues. CDR1 is LGHDT and CDR2 is YNNKEL in the germline V gene (reference sequence). This chain's CDR3 is CASSHQMQGADEQFF. Written as DNA, the CDR3 is TGTGCCAGCAGCCATCAAATGCAGGGGGCTGATGAGCAGTTCTTC.

The chain is built from TRBV5-4 and TRBJ2-5, with 12 bases lining up with TRBD2. CDR1 and CDR2 (germline): SGHNT, YYREEE (reference sequence). The J segment lost 7 bases and the V segment lost 1 base, leaving 8 bases of the junction unmatched. The CDR3 contains 16 residues. Here the CDR3 reads CASSLWTSGTERTQYF. CDR3 coding DNA: TGTGCCAGCAGCTTGTGGACTAGCGGGACAGAAAGGACCCAGTACTTC.

The rearrangement uses TRBV6-5 and TRBJ2-7, with D tentatively TRBD2 (5 bases). From germline, CDR1 is MNHEY and CDR2 SVGAGI. The CDR3 is 12 residues long. The V end was cut by 6 bases, the J end by 5 bases, with 11 bases between. CDR3 loop: CASRGGWNEQYF. CDR3 bases: TGTGCCAGCAGGGGCGGGTGGAACGAGCAGTACTTC.

The gene calls are TRBV7-2 and TRBJ1-1; D is unclear. CDR3 size: 14 residues. Per the germline V gene, CDR1 is SGHTA and CDR2 is FQGNSA. The V gene lost 7 bases and the J gene lost 2 bases, with 14 bases spanning the gap. CDR3 protein: CASINPGDNTEAFF. The CDR3 DNA follows: TGTGCCAGCATCAATCCCGGGGATAACACTGAAGCTTTCTTT.

This clonotype was recorded at least ten times. The chain couples TRBV3-1 to TRBJ2-1; D is unresolved. The CDR3 has 13 amino acids. With 7 bases removed from V and 1 base from J, the gap between germline ends came to 8 bases. Per the germline V gene, CDR1 is LGHDT and CDR2 is YNNKEL (reference sequence). Here the CDR3 DNA reads TGTGCCAGCACCCCAGAGTCCTACAATGAGCAGTTCTTC. Amino acid sequence: CASTPESYNEQFF.